These T cell receptor beta chains were read from a single sample in a study of beta chain features in type 1 diabetes. Repertoires were generated with immunoSEQ multiplex PCR, while TCRdb's copy carries only in-frame clones and drops some. The sample shows approximately 470,000 clones, roughly 31% of them seen only once. The sample was naive CD4+ T cells from blood. Receptors were obtained from a man aged 18 to 29 in good health. CDR3s include the opening cysteine and the closing phenylalanine or tryptophan. A D gene is named only where the DNA matches it firmly. Size values are once, few and many counts, or a class for expanded clones, and some rows have none.

size: NA; J: TRBJ1-4; D: TRBD1; V: TRBV6-5; DNA: TGTGCCAGCAGAAAACAGGGGGGTGAAAAACTGTTTTTT; CDR3: CASRKQGGEKLFF
size: few; J: TRBJ2-3; D: TRBD2; V: TRBV4-3; DNA: TGCGCCAGCAGCCAAGCCGGGACTAGCGGGAGGAATACGCAGTATTTT; CDR3: CASSQAGTSGRNTQYF
size: NA; J: TRBJ2-3; D: NA; V: TRBV9; DNA: TGTGCCAGCAGCGTTCACAGTACCACAGATACGCAGTATTTT; CDR3: CASSVHSTTDTQYF
size: NA; J: TRBJ2-3; D: NA; V: TRBV7-2; DNA: TGTGCCAGCAGCCGTGGGGTGGGGACAGATACGCAGTATTTT; CDR3: CASSRGVGTDTQYF
size: NA; J: TRBJ1-1; D: NA; V: TRBV4-2; DNA: TGTGCCAGCAGCCCGCAGACAGGCCGAGGAACTGAAGCTTTCTTT; CDR3: CASSPQTGRGTEAFF
size: NA; J: TRBJ2-1; D: NA; V: TRBV29-1; DNA: TGCAGCGTTGTAAAGCGAACTAGCTCCTACAATGAGCAGTTCTTC; CDR3: CSVVKRTSSYNEQFF
size: NA; J: TRBJ1-1; D: TRBD1; V: TRBV29-1; DNA: TGCAGCGTTGTCCGGACAGGGGACGTGGCTTTCTTT; CDR3: CSVVRTGDVAFF
size: NA; J: TRBJ2-7; D: TRBD2; V: TRBV5-1; DNA: TGCGCCAGCAGCTTGAGCGGGAGCAGGTACGAGCAGTACTTC; CDR3: CASSLSGSRYEQYF
size: few; J: TRBJ1-1; D: NA; V: TRBV9; DNA: TGTGCCAGCAGCGTAGAACCCCAGGAGAACACTGAAGCTTTCTTT; CDR3: CASSVEPQENTEAFF
size: few; J: TRBJ2-3; D: TRBD2; V: TRBV29-1; DNA: TGCAGCGTTAAACTAGCGGGGACCCGAGGCGGAGATACGCAGTATTTT; CDR3: CSVKLAGTRGGDTQYF
size: few; J: TRBJ1-1; D: NA; V: TRBV29-1; DNA: TGCAGCGGCAGACACGCCGGCTTTGAAGCTTTCTTT; CDR3: CSGRHAGFEAFF
size: NA; J: TRBJ2-7; D: NA; V: TRBV20-1; DNA: TGCAGTGCTAGAGTGGTCTACGAGCAGTACTTC; CDR3: CSARVVYEQYF
size: NA; J: TRBJ2-5; D: NA; V: TRBV9; DNA: TGTGCCAGCAGCCCACAGCGGCTCCAAGAGACCCAGTACTTC; CDR3: CASSPQRLQETQYF
size: NA; J: TRBJ2-1; D: NA; V: TRBV6-5; DNA: TGTGCCAGCAGTTACTCAGGGGCGTCCTCCTACAATGAGCAGTTCTTC; CDR3: CASSYSGASSYNEQFF
size: NA; J: TRBJ2-7; D: TRBD1; V: TRBV7-6; DNA: TGTGCCAGCAGCTTCGCCCGGGACAGGGTCGAATACGAGCAGTACTTC; CDR3: CASSFARDRVEYEQYF
size: NA; J: TRBJ1-5; D: NA; V: TRBV30; DNA: TGTGCCTGCGGAGGCCTACCAAATCAGCCCCAGCATTTT; CDR3: CACGGLPNQPQHF
size: NA; J: TRBJ2-3; D: NA; V: TRBV5-4; DNA: TGTGCCAGCAGCTTTAGCCCCACAGATACGCAGTATTTT; CDR3: CASSFSPTDTQYF
size: NA; J: TRBJ2-1; D: NA; V: TRBV29-1; DNA: TGCAGCGTTGGGCCCCGGGTAATCGCCTACAATGAGCAGTTCTTC; CDR3: CSVGPRVIAYNEQFF
size: once; J: TRBJ2-1; D: NA; V: TRBV5-1; DNA: TGCGCCAGCAGCTTGTCAGGACTCTCCTACAATGAGCAGTTCTTC; CDR3: CASSLSGLSYNEQFF
size: NA; J: TRBJ2-7; D: TRBD2; V: TRBV20-1; DNA: TGCAGTGCTAGGGGACTAGACGAGCAGTACTTC; CDR3: CSARGLDEQYF
size: NA; J: TRBJ2-1; D: NA; V: TRBV14; DNA: TGTGCCAGCAGTTCCGTGAGGGGCCGGAACAATGAGCAGTTCTTC; CDR3: CASSSVRGRNNEQFF
size: NA; J: TRBJ2-7; D: NA; V: TRBV20-1; DNA: TGCAGTGCTAGGCGATGGTACGAGCAGTACTTC; CDR3: CSARRWYEQYF
size: few; J: TRBJ2-7; D: NA; V: TRBV7-9; DNA: TGTGCCAGCAGCGCTGAGTCCTACGAGCAGTACTTC; CDR3: CASSAESYEQYF
size: NA; J: TRBJ2-7; D: NA; V: TRBV6-6; DNA: TGTGCCAGCAAGCTGGACTTACTGAGCTCCTACGAGCAGTACTTC; CDR3: CASKLDLLSSYEQYF
size: NA; J: TRBJ2-3; D: NA; V: TRBV5-1; DNA: TGCGCCAGCAGCCAGGGGACTACCACAGATACGCAGTATTTT; CDR3: CASSQGTTTDTQYF
size: NA; J: TRBJ2-7; D: NA; V: TRBV9; DNA: TGTGCCAGCAGCGTAGAACTGGGGGCCTCCTACGAGCAGTACTTC; CDR3: CASSVELGASYEQYF
size: few; J: TRBJ1-4; D: NA; V: TRBV10-3; DNA: TGTGCCATCAGTGATCCTACAGGAGTTCGTGAAAAACTGTTTTTT; CDR3: CAISDPTGVREKLFF
size: NA; J: TRBJ2-7; D: NA; V: TRBV25-1; DNA: TGTGCCAGCAGTGGACAGTCCTACGAGCAGTACTTC; CDR3: CASSGQSYEQYF
size: NA; J: TRBJ2-3; D: NA; V: TRBV5-1; DNA: TGCGCCAGCAGCTTGGCGCAGGGCACAGATACGCAGTATTTT; CDR3: CASSLAQGTDTQYF
size: NA; J: TRBJ2-7; D: TRBD1; V: TRBV28; DNA: TGTGCCAGCAGCCCTATGAGGGACAGCAGAGTGTACGAGCAGTACTTC; CDR3: CASSPMRDSRVYEQYF
size: few; J: TRBJ2-2; D: NA; V: TRBV10-3; DNA: TGTGCCATCGCAGGACAGAACACCGGGGAGCTGTTTTTT; CDR3: CAIAGQNTGELFF
size: NA; J: TRBJ2-2; D: NA; V: TRBV30; DNA: TGTGCCTGGAAACTGGGGGTGTACACCGGGGAGCTGTTTTTT; CDR3: CAWKLGVYTGELFF
size: few; J: TRBJ2-7; D: NA; V: TRBV7-9; DNA: TGTGCCAGCAGCTTTGGGCGAGGGGTCTCCTACGAGCAGTACTTC; CDR3: CASSFGRGVSYEQYF
size: NA; J: TRBJ2-1; D: TRBD2; V: TRBV6-1; DNA: TGTGCCAGCAGTGACTGGCGGGAGAGAGGAGAGCAGTTCTTC; CDR3: CASSDWRERGEQFF
size: few; J: TRBJ1-2; D: NA; V: TRBV29-1; DNA: TGCAGCGCCGCCGCGTCTAACTATGGCTACACCTTC; CDR3: CSAAASNYGYTF
size: few; J: TRBJ2-3; D: NA; V: TRBV23-1; DNA: TGCGCCAGCAGTCCCTGCCTTATACTGGACCCTTATCGGGACACAGATACGCAGTATTTT; CDR3: CASSPCLILDPYRDTDTQYF
size: NA; J: TRBJ2-6; D: NA; V: TRBV9; DNA: TGTGCCAGCAGCCCGACTTCCCGGGCCGGGGCCAACGTCCTGACTTTC; CDR3: CASSPTSRAGANVLTF
size: NA; J: TRBJ1-1; D: NA; V: TRBV28; DNA: TGTGCCAGCAGTTTCAGAGACAGGAGGAACACTGAAGCTTTCTTT; CDR3: CASSFRDRRNTEAFF
size: NA; J: TRBJ2-7; D: NA; V: TRBV18; DNA: TGTGCCAGCTCACCACTATTGGACACCTACGAGCAGTACTTC; CDR3: CASSPLLDTYEQYF
size: NA; J: TRBJ1-5; D: NA; V: TRBV6-6; DNA: TGTGCCAGCAGCCATAAATTACAGGGAGGCAATCAGCCCCAGCATTTT; CDR3: CASSHKLQGGNQPQHF
size: NA; J: TRBJ2-2; D: NA; V: TRBV5-4; DNA: TGTGCCAGCAGCTTGGAACTAGGACCGAACACCGGGGAGCTGTTTTTT; CDR3: CASSLELGPNTGELFF